This passage covers 24 T cell receptor beta chains from one sample sequenced in a study of blood T cell repertoires in COVID-19. Here immunoSEQ multiplex PCR was the method, and the copy in TCRdb shows in-frame clones only, minus some. Here the sample spans around 210,000 clones, approximately 84% being singletons. The specimen was peripheral blood. The source is a woman older than 75 with COVID-19, enrolled during active disease.

This clone has only a few counts. V is TRBV7-6 and J is TRBJ1-5; no clear D. The CDR3 loop spans 15 amino acids. From germline, CDR1 is SGHVS and CDR2 FNYEAQ. V lost 1 base, J lost 0 bases, and 7 bases lay in between. Here the CDR3 reads CASSLEADSNQPQHF. The CDR3 DNA sequence: TGTGCCAGCAGCTTAGAGGCGGATAGCAATCAGCCCCAGCATTTT.

The rearrangement uses TRBV10-3 and TRBJ2-7, with D possibly being TRBD2 (5 bases). V was trimmed by 10 bases and J by 0 bases, leaving 19 bases between them. Germline CDR1 and CDR2: ENHRY and SYGVKD. This CDR3 has 15 amino acids. CDR3 region: CATVPAVYSSYEQYF. The DNA for the CDR3 is TGTGCCACCGTCCCAGCGGTTTACAGCTCCTACGAGCAGTACTTC.

The J gene is TRBJ1-6, the V gene TRBV28; D is unclear. The germline V and J ends were trimmed by 5 bases and 7 bases, with 12 bases remaining between them. The CDR3 has 14 residues. Germline loops: CDR1 MDHEN, CDR2 SYDVKM. The DNA for the CDR3 is TGTGCCAGCAGTCGGAATTGGGAGAATTCACCCCTCCACTTT. Its protein is CASSRNWENSPLHF.

The rearrangement joins TRBV5-1 to TRBJ2-7, with 9 bases aligning to TRBD1. After removal of 0 bases from V and 6 bases from J, the junction contained 10 bases not matched to a gene. CDR1 SGHRS and CDR2 YFSETQ come from the germline V gene. The CDR3 contains 16 residues. This chain's CDR3 is CASSLAPGTGLGEQYF. The CDR3 bases are TGCGCCAGCAGCTTGGCTCCCGGGACAGGGTTAGGCGAGCAGTACTTC.

V usage is TRBV19 and J usage is TRBJ1-5; D call uncertain. Germline CDR1 is LNHDA and CDR2 is SQIVND (reference sequence). The CDR3 has 14 amino acids. Trimming removed 2 bases from V and 5 bases from J, with 10 bases in between. CDR3 protein: CASSISPFDQPQHF. In nucleotides, the CDR3 is TGTGCCAGTAGTATAAGCCCTTTCGATCAGCCCCAGCATTTT.

The rearrangement joins TRBV7-2 to TRBJ1-3; D gene unclear. There are 12 residues in the CDR3. The germline gives CDR1 SGHTA, CDR2 FQGNSA. V lost 2 bases and J lost 9, with 8 bases in between. Here the CDR3 DNA reads TGTGCCAGCAGCTTAACCCCGGGCACCATATATTTT. Protein: CASSLTPGTIYF.

J is TRBJ2-4 and V is TRBV28; 8 positions agree with TRBD1. CDR3 length: 15 residues. The J segment lost 1 base and the V segment lost 4 bases, leaving 3 bases of the junction unmatched. The V gene's germline CDR1 is MDHEN and CDR2 SYDVKM. This CDR3 is CASSSGGAAKNIQYF. For the CDR3, the DNA is TGTGCCAGCAGTTCAGGGGGCGCGGCCAAAAACATTCAGTACTTC.

The rearrangement uses TRBV27 and TRBJ2-7; the D is unclear. Trimming removed 3 bases from V and 4 bases from J, with 10 bases in between. The CDR3 totals 13 residues. CDR1 and CDR2 (germline): MNHEY, SMNVEV (reference sequence). For the CDR3, the DNA is TGTGCCAGCAGTTTGGTACCGCGATACGAGCAGTACTTC. Its protein is CASSLVPRYEQYF.

This chain joins TRBV3-1 (or the pseudogene TRBV3-2) and TRBJ1-1, with a tentative D call TRBD1 (5 bases). The CDR3 runs to 13 residues. CDR1 and CDR2 from the germline V gene are LGHDT and YNNKEL (reference sequence). The V and J ends lost 4 bases and 4 bases respectively, with 10 bases between them. As DNA, the CDR3 is TGTGCCAGCAGCCTGTCGGGGGGCACTGAAGCTTTCTTT. It translates to CASSLSGGTEAFF.

The rearrangement uses TRBV29-1 and TRBJ2-1; D might be TRBD2 (6 bases). The CDR3 totals 15 residues. CDR1 and CDR2 (germline): SQVTM, ANQGSEA. V was shortened by 8 bases and J by 1 base, with 18 bases between the two germline ends. Written as DNA, the CDR3 is TGCAGCTCGAAAGGGGCTAGCGAGTCCTACAATGAGCAGTTCTTC. It encodes CSSKGASESYNEQFF.

V and J are TRBV12-3 or TRBV12-4 and TRBJ2-5; D might be TRBD2 (6 bases). Trimming pared 3 bases from V and 3 bases from J, leaving 8 bases between. The CDR3 length is 13 residues. CDR3 nucleotide sequence: TGTGCCAGCAGTTTCGGGGGAAAAGAGACCCAGTACTTC. Its protein product is CASSFGGKETQYF.

The chain links TRBV5-1 to TRBJ1-3; D not resolved. The CDR3 spans 15 residues. Trimming took 0 bases from V and 0 from J, leaving 7 bases between them. From germline, CDR1 is SGHRS and CDR2 YFSETQ. The DNA of the CDR3 is TGCGCCAGCAGCTTGGACGGGAACTCTGGAAACACCATATATTTT. Amino acids: CASSLDGNSGNTIYF.

The count of this clone is one. V gene TRBV19 combines with J gene TRBJ2-1; 12 positions agree with TRBD2. V was pared by 8 bases and J by 0 bases, with 8 bases of the junction left unmatched. The germline V gene has CDR1 LNHDA and CDR2 SQIVND (reference sequence). This CDR3 has 17 residues. CDR3 DNA: TGTGCCAGTGCAAGGACTAGCGGGGTTCTCTCCTACAATGAGCAGTTCTTC. Encoded protein: CASARTSGVLSYNEQFF.

This clone was seen once. The chain has TRBV27 and TRBJ1-2, with TRBD1 identical over 8 bases. The germline gives CDR1 MNHEY, CDR2 SMNVEV (reference sequence). CDR3 size: 16 residues. V shed 6 bases, J shed 4 bases, and the junction held 13 bases outside the gene matches. The CDR3 DNA reads TGTGCCAGCAGCCTCGTAAGGGCAGGGGGCCGCTATGGCTACACCTTC. Its translation is CASSLVRAGGRYGYTF.

V is TRBV19 and J is TRBJ2-2, with TRBD2 identical over 11 bases. From germline, CDR1 is LNHDA and CDR2 SQIVND (reference sequence). The junction had 4 bases not matched to a gene; V was cut back by 8 bases and J by 5 bases. This CDR3 has 14 residues. In DNA, the CDR3 is TGTGCCAGTGATGGGACTAGCGGAACCGGGGAGCTGTTTTTT. Its protein is CASDGTSGTGELFF.

The chain joins TRBV3-1 (or the pseudogene TRBV3-2) to TRBJ1-1, with TRBD1 as a possible D gene (5 bases). The CDR3 totals 16 residues. From germline, CDR1 is LGHDT and CDR2 YNNKEL (reference sequence). The germline V and J ends were trimmed by 4 bases and 0 bases, with 15 bases remaining between them. In nucleotides, the CDR3 is TGTGCCAGCAGCCTACGGGGGGTACTCATGAACACTGAAGCTTTCTTT. As protein: CASSLRGVLMNTEAFF.

This chain connects TRBV29-1 to TRBJ2-2; 8 bases are a match to TRBD1. J gave up 3 bases and V 5 bases, and 8 bases lay outside the gene matches. CDR3 length equals 15 residues. The germline V gene encodes CDR1 SQVTM and CDR2 ANQGSEA. CDR3 sequence (DNA): TGCAGCGTTTCCCTCAGGGGACAGGACACCGGGGAGCTGTTTTTT. Encoded protein: CSVSLRGQDTGELFF.

The V and J genes are TRBV28 and TRBJ1-5, with TRBD1 matching over 11 bases. The CDR3 has 18 residues. CDR1 is MDHEN and CDR2 is SYDVKM in the germline V gene. With 2 bases clipped from V and 11 bases from J, the junction kept 17 bases outside the gene matches. The CDR3, as DNA: TGTGCCAGCAGTTTAGTCGCGGCAGGACAGGGGGCTTATAAGGCCCAGCATTTT. This translates into CASSLVAAGQGAYKAQHF.

The chain links TRBV5-1 to TRBJ2-7; 11 bases map to TRBD1. Germline lookup yields CDR1 SGHRS and CDR2 YFSETQ. After removal of 4 bases from V and 12 bases from J, the junction contained 12 bases not matched to a gene. The CDR3 length is 14 residues. In DNA, the CDR3 is TGCGCCAGCAGCCCAAGGGGGACAGGGGGTGGATTGTACTTC. This codes for CASSPRGTGGGLYF.

For this clone: At one end the junction does not follow the germline gene, possibly because of a read error. The rearrangement links TRBV12-3 or TRBV12-4 to TRBJ2-7, with 9 bases matching TRBD1. This CDR3 has 13 amino acids. The CDR3 loop is CASSSGQGLGKHF. The CDR3 region has the DNA TGTGCCAGCAGTTCCGGACAGGGGTTAGGCAAGCACTTC.

This clone is a singleton in its sample. J is TRBJ2-2 and V is TRBV15; 9 nucleotides align to TRBD2. The CDR3 totals 14 residues. Germline CDR1 is LNHNV and CDR2 is YYDKDF (reference sequence). Trimming removed 9 bases from V and 5 bases from J; junction bases left unmatched: 7. CDR3 sequence reads: CATRRGGATGELFF. The CDR3, as DNA: TGTGCCACTCGTCGCGGGGGGGCGACCGGGGAGCTGTTTTTT.

The chain links TRBV5-1 to TRBJ1-1; no clear D gene. CDR1 and CDR2 (germline): SGHRS, YFSETQ. The V end was cut by 1 base, the J end by 0 bases, with 10 bases between. This CDR3 contains 15 residues. CDR3 coding DNA: TGCGCCAGCAGCTTGAGCCTCGGGATGAACACTGAAGCTTTCTTT. Its protein is CASSLSLGMNTEAFF.

The chain employs TRBV28 and TRBJ1-3; the D gene is possibly TRBD1 (5 bases). This CDR3 is built from 15 residues. From germline, CDR1 is MDHEN and CDR2 SYDVKM. V lost 5 bases and J lost 0, with 11 bases in between. DNA of the CDR3: TGTGCCAGCAGTACCAGGGTCCACTCTGGAAACACCATATATTTT. It is translated as CASSTRVHSGNTIYF.

The rearrangement links TRBV6-5 to TRBJ2-7; D may be TRBD2 (7 bases). CDR3 length: 16 residues. The V gene's germline CDR1 is MNHEY and CDR2 SVGAGI. Trimming removed 2 bases from V and 4 bases from J, with 18 bases in between. CDR3 nucleotide sequence: TGTGCCAGCAGTTACGGGGGGGCTACGGTGTTGTACGAGCAGTACTTC. The encoded protein is CASSYGGATVLYEQYF.